This T cell receptor (beta chain) originates from a study of CD8 T cell repertoires and HIV-1 epitope variants. Looking at the study overall: Controls included no peptide, Ebola AY9 epitope, and a CMV, EBV, flu pool. Tested: three Gag epitope families, Nef HW9 and YT9. Overall study results and limits: The assay identified only TCR beta chains of antigen-proliferating T cells.

Method: immunoSEQ multiplex PCR; TCRdb's copy keeps in-frame clones and lacks some. Here the sample spans some 100,000 clones, over 70% being singletons. Germline CDR1 is SEHNR and CDR2 is FQNEAQ (reference sequence). This CDR3 is 15 amino acids long. J lost 3 bases, V lost 4 bases, and 3 bases had no gene match. Turning to this clone: Its antigen is still unknown.

The genes are TRBV7-9 and TRBJ1-4; 9 positions match TRBD1. The clonotype comes from a male donor with HIV. Sequenced sample: uncultured baseline CD8+ T cells from peripheral blood mononuclear cells (PBMCs). This CDR3 reads CASSSWTGANEKLFF. The CDR3 DNA is TGTGCCAGCAGCTCATGGACAGGGGCTAATGAAAAACTGTTTTTT.